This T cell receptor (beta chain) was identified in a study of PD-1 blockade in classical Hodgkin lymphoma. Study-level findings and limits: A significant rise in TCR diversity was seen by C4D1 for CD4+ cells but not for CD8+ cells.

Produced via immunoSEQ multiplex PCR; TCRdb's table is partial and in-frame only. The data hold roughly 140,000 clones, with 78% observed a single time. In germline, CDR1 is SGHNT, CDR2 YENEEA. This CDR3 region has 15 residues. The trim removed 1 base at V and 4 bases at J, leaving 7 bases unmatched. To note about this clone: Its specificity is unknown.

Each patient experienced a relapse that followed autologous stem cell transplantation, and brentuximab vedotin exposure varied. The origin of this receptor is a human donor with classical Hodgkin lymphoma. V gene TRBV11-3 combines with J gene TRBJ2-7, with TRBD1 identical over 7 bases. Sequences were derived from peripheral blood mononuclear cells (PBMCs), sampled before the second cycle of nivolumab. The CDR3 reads CASSLGLEQGYEQYF. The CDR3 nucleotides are TGTGCCAGCAGCTTAGGTTTGGAACAGGGGTACGAGCAGTACTTC. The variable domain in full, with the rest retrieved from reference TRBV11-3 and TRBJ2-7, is EAGVVQSPRYKIIEKKQPVAFWCNPISGHNTLYWYLQNLGQGPELLIRYENEEAVDDSQLPKDRFSAERLKGVDSTLKIQPAELGDSAVYLCASSLGLEQGYEQYFGPGTRLTVT.